A single sample is the source of the 27 T cell receptor beta chains below, sequenced in a study of blood T cell repertoires in COVID-19. Clones were sequenced by immunoSEQ multiplex PCR, and TCRdb holds only the in-frame ones, with some missing. The data show more than 250,000 clones, around nine tenths seen once. The sample was peripheral blood. The receptors were sampled from a man aged 45-65 years with active or convalescent COVID-19.

The V call is TRBV3-1 (or the pseudogene TRBV3-2), the J call TRBJ2-7, with 11 nucleotides matching TRBD1. V lost 2 bases and J lost 0; bases outside the gene matches: 3. In germline, CDR1 is LGHDT, CDR2 YNNKEL (reference sequence). This CDR3 has 16 amino acids. This CDR3 reads CASSQPGTGGSYEQYF. CDR3 DNA sequence: TGTGCCAGCAGCCAACCCGGGACAGGGGGCTCCTACGAGCAGTACTTC.

The gene calls are TRBV6-2 or TRBV6-3 and TRBJ2-1; TRBD1 is a possible D gene (6 bases). The germline gives CDR1 MNHEY, CDR2 SVGEGT. The CDR3 runs to 16 residues. Trimming removed 7 bases at V and 1 base at J, with 17 bases between. The chain's CDR3 is CASTPAGRGSYNEQFF. CDR3 nucleotide sequence: TGTGCCAGCACCCCAGCCGGTAGGGGGTCCTACAATGAGCAGTTCTTC.

This clone turned up a few times. The gene calls are TRBV29-1 and TRBJ2-1; 7 bases match TRBD1. This CDR3 has 17 amino acids. Germline CDR1 and CDR2: SQVTM and ANQGSEA. Trimming removed 3 bases from V and 7 bases from J; junction bases left unmatched: 18. The CDR3 loop is CSVEGWLRRQGRNEQFF. The CDR3 region has the DNA TGCAGCGTTGAGGGGTGGCTTAGGAGACAGGGCCGTAATGAGCAGTTCTTC.

This chain links TRBV6-5 with TRBJ1-1; weak D call: TRBD1 (5 bases). CDR3 length equals 15 residues. Germline V lookup: CDR1 MNHEY, CDR2 SVGAGI. V was trimmed by 6 bases and J by 0 bases, leaving 14 bases between them. CDR3 sequence: CASSPWGRLNTEAFF. The CDR3 DNA reads TGTGCCAGCAGCCCCTGGGGCAGACTGAACACTGAAGCTTTCTTT.

The chain joins TRBV4-1 to TRBJ2-1; 9 nucleotides agree with TRBD2. CDR3 length: 17 amino acids. Trimming took 2 bases from V and 8 from J; bases not matched to a gene: 13. From germline, CDR1 is MGHRA and CDR2 YSYEKL. CDR3 bases: TGCGCCAGCAGCCAACAGGTAGTAGCGGGAGTTCCCGATGAGCAGTTCTTC. Amino acids: CASSQQVVAGVPDEQFF.

This clone was recorded a few times. V gene TRBV14 combines with J gene TRBJ1-4; D not certain. The CDR3 has 16 residues. Trimming left V 0 bases short and J 0 bases short, with 8 bases between. The germline V gene encodes CDR1 SGHDN and CDR2 FVKESK. The CDR3 reads CASSQDIQSTNEKLFF. In DNA form, the CDR3 reads TGTGCCAGCAGCCAAGATATACAGTCAACTAATGAAAAACTGTTTTTT. The whole variable domain, filled in from reference TRBV14 and TRBJ1-4, reads EAGVTQFPSHSVIEKGQTVTLRCDPISGHDNLYWYRRVMGKEIKFLLHFVKESKQDESGMPNNRFLAERTGGTYSTLKVQPAELEDSGVYFCASSQDIQSTNEKLFFGSGTQLSVL.

V usage is TRBV7-3 and J usage is TRBJ2-1; 8 bases are a match to TRBD2. J lost 8 bases, V lost 0 bases, and 12 bases had no gene match. The length of the CDR3 is 17 residues. Germline CDR1 reads SGHTA; CDR2 reads FQGTGA. Here the CDR3 reads CASSLTPGTSGSDEQFF. The CDR3 DNA reads as TGTGCCAGCAGCTTAACGCCCGGGACTAGTGGCTCCGATGAGCAGTTCTTC. The entire variable domain, with the rest obtained from reference TRBV7-3 and TRBJ2-1, is as follows: GAGVSQTPSNKVTEKGKYVELRCDPISGHTALYWYRQSLGQGPEFLIYFQGTGAADDSGLPNDRFFAVRPEGSVSTLKIQRTERGDSAVYLCASSLTPGTSGSDEQFFGPGTRLTVL.

This chain uses TRBV7-9 with TRBJ2-5; TRBD1 matches at 11 bases. V gave up 9 bases and J gave up 2 bases; unmatched junction bases: 8. This CDR3 spans 15 amino acids. Looked up from germline, CDR1 is SEHNR and CDR2 is FQNEAQ (reference sequence). In nucleotides, the CDR3 is TGTGCCAGTATCCTCCGGGACAGGGGGCAAGAGACCCAGTACTTC. This codes for CASILRDRGQETQYF. The variable domain in full, with the rest retrieved from reference TRBV7-9 and TRBJ2-5, is DTGVSQNPRHKITKRGQNVTFRCDPISEHNRLYWYRQTLGQGPEFLTYFQNEAQLEKSRLLSDRFSAERPKGSFSTLEIQRTEQGDSAMYLCASILRDRGQETQYFGPGTRLLVL.

V is TRBV28 and J is TRBJ2-7; weak D call: TRBD1 (5 bases). The CDR3 has 14 amino acids. Trimming shortened V by 1 base and J by 4 bases, and 11 bases separated the two germline ends. Germline V gene lookup returns CDR1 MDHEN and CDR2 SYDVKM. The CDR3 sequence is CASSLSSGWYEQYF. For the CDR3, the DNA is TGTGCCAGCAGTTTATCGTCAGGGTGGTACGAGCAGTACTTC.

V is TRBV4-3 and J is TRBJ2-1, with 11 positions matching TRBD2. This CDR3 has 18 residues. Losses at the gene ends were 0 bases for V and 6 bases for J; bases not matched to a gene: 10. Per germline, CDR1 LGHNA and CDR2 YSLEER. The CDR3 DNA is TGCGCCAGCAGCCAAGATCTCCTAGCGGGGGGAGGGGGCAATGAGCAGTTCTTC. It encodes CASSQDLLAGGGGNEQFF.

V usage is TRBV5-1 and J usage is TRBJ2-7; D is unclear. This CDR3 comprises 13 residues. Trimming took 0 bases from V and 5 from J, leaving 9 bases between them. CDR1 is SGHRS and CDR2 is YFSETQ in the germline V gene. The CDR3 DNA reads TGCGCCAGCAGCTTGGGATATACGGACGAGCAGTACTTC. Translating it yields CASSLGYTDEQYF.

V is TRBV2 and J is TRBJ2-7; possible D gene TRBD1, 6 bases. This CDR3 is built from 15 residues. V was trimmed by 0 bases and J by 4 bases, leaving 13 bases between them. The germline V gene encodes CDR1 SNHLY and CDR2 FYNNEI. CDR3 DNA sequence: TGTGCCAGCAGTGAAGCTACAGGGATAGGGTACGAGCAGTACTTC. Translating gives CASSEATGIGYEQYF.

V gene TRBV29-1 combines with J gene TRBJ1-2, with 9 bases aligning to TRBD1. This CDR3 contains 14 residues. The germline V gene encodes CDR1 SQVTM and CDR2 ANQGSEA. With V trimmed by 7 bases and J by 0 bases, 6 bases remained unmatched. CDR3 region: CSAHGQGTNYGYTF. CDR3 DNA sequence: TGCAGCGCCCACGGACAGGGGACTAACTATGGCTACACCTTC.

V and J are TRBV28 and TRBJ2-3; TRBD2 matches at 14 bases. Germline loops: CDR1 MDHEN, CDR2 SYDVKM. With 4 bases clipped from V and 4 bases from J, the junction kept 7 bases outside the gene matches. The CDR3 covers 17 residues. CDR3 loop: CASSCGTSGRGADTQYF. The CDR3 DNA reads TGTGCCAGCAGTTGCGGGACTAGCGGGAGAGGAGCAGATACGCAGTATTTT.

The rearrangement joins TRBV18 to TRBJ2-5; possible D gene TRBD1, 6 bases. There are 15 residues in the CDR3. Per germline, CDR1 KGHSH and CDR2 LQKENI. V lost 3 bases, J lost 0 bases, and 11 bases lay in between. The CDR3 DNA is TGTGCCAGCTCACCTCTACAGGGAAACCAAGAGACCCAGTACTTC. Its translation: CASSPLQGNQETQYF.

In its sample, this clone was seen once. This sequence joins TRBV2 and TRBJ2-3; perhaps TRBD1 as D (5 bases). Germline values: CDR1 SNHLY, CDR2 FYNNEI. This CDR3 contains 14 residues. V dropped 4 bases and J dropped 5 bases, with 13 bases sitting between them. As DNA, the CDR3 is TGTGCCAGCAGTGGGGGTAGGGGCAGAGATACGCAGTATTTT. Translating it yields CASSGGRGRDTQYF. Together with reference TRBV2 and TRBJ2-3, the CDR3 gives the full variable domain: EPEVTQTPSHQVTQMGQEVILRCVPISNHLYFYWYRQILGQKVEFLVSFYNNEISEKSEIFDDQFSVERPDGSNFTLKIRSTKLEDSAMYFCASSGGRGRDTQYFGPGTRLTVL.

V usage is TRBV20-1 and J usage is TRBJ1-4; 9 bases align to TRBD1. Trimming at V came to 3 bases and at J to 8 bases, leaving 10 bases not matched to a gene. CDR3 length: 15 amino acids. In germline, CDR1 is DFQATT, CDR2 SNEGSKA (reference sequence). This CDR3 is CSASAPGTGYEKLFF. The CDR3 nucleotides read TGCAGTGCTAGTGCTCCCGGGACAGGGTACGAAAAACTGTTTTTT.

This clone has a count of ten or more. The V and J genes are TRBV11-2 and TRBJ2-7; 10 nucleotides agree with TRBD2. CDR3 length: 16 residues. Unmatched junction bases numbered 13, after V lost 5 bases and J lost 6 bases. Germline CDR1 and CDR2: SGHAT and FQNNGV. The CDR3 reads CASSDPGTSDSFEQYF. The CDR3 bases are TGTGCCAGCAGCGATCCGGGGACTAGCGATTCGTTCGAGCAGTACTTC.

The chain links TRBV29-1 to TRBJ2-1; TRBD2 is a possible D gene (5 bases). This CDR3 contains 13 residues. CDR1 and CDR2 from the germline V gene are SQVTM and ANQGSEA. V was trimmed by 7 bases and J by 0 bases, leaving 10 bases between them. This CDR3 reads CSATGSSYNEQFF. Here the CDR3 DNA reads TGCAGCGCGACTGGGAGCTCCTACAATGAGCAGTTCTTC.

V gene TRBV27 combines with J gene TRBJ2-3; 8 bases map to TRBD1. Germline lookup yields CDR1 MNHEY and CDR2 SMNVEV (reference sequence). The CDR3 contains 17 residues. V lost 0 bases to trimming and J lost 4 bases; unmatched junction nucleotides: 9. The CDR3 DNA follows: TGTGCCAGCAGTTTATCGAACCAGGGGGCGATCTCAGATACGCAGTATTTT. Translated, it gives CASSLSNQGAISDTQYF.

This chain links TRBV10-3 with TRBJ2-2, with TRBD1 matching over 10 bases. The CDR3 has 19 amino acids. Germline V gene data show CDR1 as ENHRY and CDR2 as SYGVKD. Trimming removed 6 bases from V and 0 bases from J; junction bases left unmatched: 13. The DNA for the CDR3 is TGTGCCATCAGGGGGATTACCGGGACAGGGGAAACGAACACCGGGGAGCTGTTTTTT. This sequence encodes CAIRGITGTGETNTGELFF.

V is TRBV5-6 and J is TRBJ2-7, with 8 bases fitting TRBD1. With 6 bases clipped from V and 2 bases from J, the junction kept 7 bases outside the gene matches. Germline values: CDR1 SGHDT, CDR2 YYEEEE. CDR3 length: 14 residues. CDR3 amino acids: CASNRDRRTYEQYF. CDR3 nucleotide sequence: TGTGCCAGCAACCGGGACAGGCGGACCTACGAGCAGTACTTC.

This chain connects TRBV2 to TRBJ1-6; D not resolved. This CDR3 spans 15 amino acids. The V and J ends lost 2 bases and 5 bases respectively, with 10 bases between them. Looked up from germline, CDR1 is SNHLY and CDR2 is FYNNEI. The CDR3 spells CASSERRVNNSPLHF. CDR3 bases: TGTGCCAGCAGTGAAAGGCGGGTTAATAATTCACCCCTCCACTTT.

This chain uses TRBV3-1 (or the pseudogene TRBV3-2) with TRBJ2-2, with 7 bases fitting TRBD1. This CDR3 contains 16 residues. J was trimmed by 5 bases and V by 3 bases; bases with no gene match: 9. Germline lookup yields CDR1 LGHDT and CDR2 YNNKEL (reference sequence). The CDR3 loop is CASSHGTVGKTGELFF. In DNA, the CDR3 is TGTGCCAGCAGCCATGGGACAGTAGGTAAAACCGGGGAGCTGTTTTTT.

V usage is TRBV15 and J usage is TRBJ1-1; 8 bases align to TRBD1. CDR1 and CDR2 (germline): LNHNV, YYDKDF (reference sequence). V was pared by 2 bases and J by 3 bases, with 8 bases of the junction left unmatched. The CDR3 runs to 16 residues. CDR3 in amino acids: CATSRKPGGLDTEAFF. The DNA of the CDR3 is TGTGCCACCAGCAGAAAACCAGGGGGCTTGGACACTGAAGCTTTCTTT.

The rearrangement joins TRBV9 to TRBJ2-2; possibly TRBD2 for D (6 bases). V was pared by 1 base and J by 6 bases, with 13 bases between. The CDR3 length is 15 residues. The V gene's germline CDR1 is SGDLS and CDR2 YYNGEE. The CDR3 DNA sequence: TGTGCCAGCAGCGTAATGTTTTCGGGGGCCGGGGAGCTGTTTTTT. Translating it yields CASSVMFSGAGELFF.

The V and J genes are TRBV10-3 and TRBJ1-5, with D maybe TRBD1 (5 bases). CDR3 length: 16 amino acids. Between the trimmed V and J ends, which lost 8 bases and 4 bases, there was a span of 21 bases. Germline CDR1 and CDR2: ENHRY and SYGVKD. For the CDR3, the DNA is TGTGCCATCTGGGATCCCCAAGCGGGGCCGAATCAGCCCCAGCATTTT. This translates into CAIWDPQAGPNQPQHF.